This TCR beta chain was sequenced for a study of cytomegalovirus exposure and HLA in healthy donors (dated by TCRdb to about 2017). Some background on the complete study: A later analysis indicated that the roughly 130 validation repertoires were generated on the platform also employed for the approximately 690 repertoires of the first cohort. High-throughput TCR immunosequencing, statistical association of individual TCRs with disease status, and machine learning were combined to predict cytomegalovirus infection status. The study aimed to test whether cataloging public T cell receptors could reveal signatures of past pathogen exposure. In addition to the first cohort of several hundred subjects, a separate validation cohort of 120 different subjects was used.

The CDR3 starts with the cysteine, ends with the phenylalanine, and has 19 residues. Only the CDR3 DNA stays, 57 bases, in frame from base 1. The CDR1 and CDR2 encoded by the germline V gene are SGDLS and YYNGEE. V gives up 0 bases and J gives up 1 base, and the segment between their germline ends measures 17 bases. As to this clone: The antigen this receptor binds is unknown. No base-level quality is on record; no much larger clone is a single base apart.

What the authors observed across the whole study: All 120 or so repertoires were used to score co-occurrence in the validation cohort in a later analysis, because that analysis had no HLA typing for the cohort. The authors suggested that the approach could potentially be generalized to other disease states and immunological phenotypes. Cytomegalovirus status was reported to be diagnosed by the classifier with high specificity and sensitivity in both the original and validation cohorts. In the study, approximately 160 TCR beta chains were listed as associated with cytomegalovirus. A later analysis found that TCRs clustered in the first cohort also tended to co-occur in the 120 validation repertoires, with 90% to 95% of cluster scores above 0. In vitro tests confirmed that a few of the cytomegalovirus-associated TCR beta chains recognize cytomegalovirus antigens. Across donors, most TCR sequences were observed very rarely, whereas some public TCRs were present in many individuals.

Donors formed part of the validation cohort, which comprised 120 subjects and was distinct from the first cohort of 550 to 850 subjects. Library creation used the immunoSEQ multiplex PCR assay. The original methods were these. A statistical classification framework was built for diagnosing cytomegalovirus status from the catalog of TCR beta chain sequences. In its TCRdb copy, this immuneACCESS table keeps in-frame sequences only and misses some clones. Where compared with another copy, unresolved V genes explain less than half of these, and the others have no known cause. The V and J calls and the clone size are those of that table, but D and trimming were determined from the DNA. Within this sample are some 200,000 clones, with 86% of them counted one time only. The ten top clones hold around 7.2% of the sample.

Here the chain combines TRBV9 and TRBJ2-6; a weak D assignment points to TRBD1 (6 bases agree). The sample comprised PBMCs. The source is a man aged 25-40 years in good health and CMV-seropositive. The DNA sequence is as follows: TGTGCCAGCAGCGTAGGGTATGGGGGCGCCCCTTCTGGGGCCAACGTCCTGACTTTC. This sequence encodes CASSVGYGGAPSGANVLTF.